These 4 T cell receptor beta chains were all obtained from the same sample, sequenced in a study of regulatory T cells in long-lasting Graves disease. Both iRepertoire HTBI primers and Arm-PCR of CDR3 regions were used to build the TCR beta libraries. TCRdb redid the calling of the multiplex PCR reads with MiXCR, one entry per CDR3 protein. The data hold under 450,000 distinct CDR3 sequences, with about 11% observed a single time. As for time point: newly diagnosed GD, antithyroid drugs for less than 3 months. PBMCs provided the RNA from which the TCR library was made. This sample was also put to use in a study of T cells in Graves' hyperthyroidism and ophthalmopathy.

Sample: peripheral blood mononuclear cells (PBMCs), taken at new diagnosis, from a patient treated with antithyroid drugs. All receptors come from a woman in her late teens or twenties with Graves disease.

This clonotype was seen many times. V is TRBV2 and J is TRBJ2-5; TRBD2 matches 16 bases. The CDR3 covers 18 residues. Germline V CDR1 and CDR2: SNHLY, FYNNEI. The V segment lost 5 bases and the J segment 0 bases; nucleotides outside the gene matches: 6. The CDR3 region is CASSSGLAGGSYQETQYF. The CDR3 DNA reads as TGTGCCAGCAGTTCGGGACTAGCGGGGGGGTCGTACCAAGAGACCCAGTACTTC.

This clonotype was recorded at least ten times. As DNA, the CDR3 is TGTGCCAGCAGTTATACCGGGACAGGGGGATTCATGGGTAATCAGCCCCAGCATTTT. Protein sequence: CASSYTGTGGFMGNQPQHF. This rearrangement joins TRBV28 to TRBJ1-5; TRBD1 aligns across 11 bases. Germline V gene sequence: CDR1 MDHEN, CDR2 SYDVKM. The V segment lost 4 bases and the J segment 4 bases; nucleotides outside the gene matches: 15. The CDR3 extends over 19 amino acids.

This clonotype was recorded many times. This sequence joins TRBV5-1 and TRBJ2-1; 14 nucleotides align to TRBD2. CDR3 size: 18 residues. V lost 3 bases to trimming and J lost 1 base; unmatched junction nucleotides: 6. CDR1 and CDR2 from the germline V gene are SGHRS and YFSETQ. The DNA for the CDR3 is TGCGCCAGCAGCTCGGGACTAGCGGGGGCGACATCCTACAATGAGCAGTTCTTC. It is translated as CASSSGLAGATSYNEQFF.

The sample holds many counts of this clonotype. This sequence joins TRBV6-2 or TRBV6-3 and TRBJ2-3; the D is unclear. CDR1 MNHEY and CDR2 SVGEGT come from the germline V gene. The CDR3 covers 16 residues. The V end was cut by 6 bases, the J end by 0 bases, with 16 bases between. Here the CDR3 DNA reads TGTGCCAGCAGCTACCTCATGGCGCCGAGCACAGATACGCAGTATTTT. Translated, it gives CASSYLMAPSTDTQYF.